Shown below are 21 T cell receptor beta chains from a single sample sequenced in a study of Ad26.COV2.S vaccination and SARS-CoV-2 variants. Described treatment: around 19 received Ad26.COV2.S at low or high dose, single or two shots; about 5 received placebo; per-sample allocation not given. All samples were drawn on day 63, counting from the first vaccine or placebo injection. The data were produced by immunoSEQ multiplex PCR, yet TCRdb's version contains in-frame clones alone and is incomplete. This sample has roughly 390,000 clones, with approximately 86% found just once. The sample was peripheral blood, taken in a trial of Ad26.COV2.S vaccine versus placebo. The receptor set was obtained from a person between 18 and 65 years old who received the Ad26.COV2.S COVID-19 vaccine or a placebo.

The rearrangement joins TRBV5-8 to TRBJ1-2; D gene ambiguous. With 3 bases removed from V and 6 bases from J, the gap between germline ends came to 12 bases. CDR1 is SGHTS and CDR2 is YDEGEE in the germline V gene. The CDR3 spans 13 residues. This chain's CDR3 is CASSYKVWDGYTF. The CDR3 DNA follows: TGTGCCAGCAGCTATAAGGTGTGGGATGGCTACACCTTC. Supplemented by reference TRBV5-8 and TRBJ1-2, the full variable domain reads EAGVTQSPTHLIKTRGQQATLRCSPISGHTSVYWYQQALGLGLQFLLWYDEGEERNRGNFPPRFSGRQFPNYSSELNVNALELEDSALYLCASSYKVWDGYTFGSGTRLTVV.

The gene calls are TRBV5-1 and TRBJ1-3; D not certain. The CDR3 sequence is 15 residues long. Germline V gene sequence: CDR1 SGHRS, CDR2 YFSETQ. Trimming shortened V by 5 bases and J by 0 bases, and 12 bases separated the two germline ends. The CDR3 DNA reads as TGCGCCAGCAGGCATACTTGGGGCTCTGGAAACACCATATATTTT. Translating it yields CASRHTWGSGNTIYF.

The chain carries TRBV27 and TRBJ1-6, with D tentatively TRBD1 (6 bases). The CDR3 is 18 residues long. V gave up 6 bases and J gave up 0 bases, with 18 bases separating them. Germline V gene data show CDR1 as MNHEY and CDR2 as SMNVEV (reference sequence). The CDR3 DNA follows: TGTGCCAGCAGCCAAAGTTATACAGGGAGCTCCTATAATTCACCCCTCCACTTT. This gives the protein CASSQSYTGSSYNSPLHF.

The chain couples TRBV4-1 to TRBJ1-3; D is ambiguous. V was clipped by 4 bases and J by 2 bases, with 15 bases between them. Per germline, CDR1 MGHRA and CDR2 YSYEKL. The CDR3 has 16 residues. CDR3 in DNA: TGCGCCAGCAGCCCCCCTTCGGGGTGGGCTGGAAACACCATATATTTT. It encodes CASSPPSGWAGNTIYF.

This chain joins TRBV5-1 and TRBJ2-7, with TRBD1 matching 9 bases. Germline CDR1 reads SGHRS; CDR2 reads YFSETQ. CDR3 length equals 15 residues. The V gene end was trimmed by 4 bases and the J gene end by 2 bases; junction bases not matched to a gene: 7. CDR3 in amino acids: CASSISGTGTYEQYF. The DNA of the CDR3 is TGCGCCAGCAGCATATCCGGGACAGGGACCTACGAGCAGTACTTC.

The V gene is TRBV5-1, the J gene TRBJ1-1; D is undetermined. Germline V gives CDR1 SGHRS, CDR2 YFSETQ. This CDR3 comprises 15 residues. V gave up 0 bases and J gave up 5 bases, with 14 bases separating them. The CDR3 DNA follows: TGCGCCAGCAGCTTGGATCCGGTTGTCTCTACTGAAGCTTTCTTT. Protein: CASSLDPVVSTEAFF.

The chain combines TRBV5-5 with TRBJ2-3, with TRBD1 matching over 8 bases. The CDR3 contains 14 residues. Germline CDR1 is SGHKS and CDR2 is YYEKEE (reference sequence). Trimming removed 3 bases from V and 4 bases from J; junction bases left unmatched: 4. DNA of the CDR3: TGTGCCAGCAGCTCAGGACAGGGCGCAGATACGCAGTATTTT. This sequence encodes CASSSGQGADTQYF.

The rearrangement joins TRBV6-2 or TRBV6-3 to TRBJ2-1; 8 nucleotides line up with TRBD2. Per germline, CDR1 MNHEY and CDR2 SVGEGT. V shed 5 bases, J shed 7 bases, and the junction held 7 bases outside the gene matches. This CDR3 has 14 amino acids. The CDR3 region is CASSTSSGGNEQFF. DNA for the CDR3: TGTGCCAGCAGTACCTCCAGCGGGGGAAATGAGCAGTTCTTC.

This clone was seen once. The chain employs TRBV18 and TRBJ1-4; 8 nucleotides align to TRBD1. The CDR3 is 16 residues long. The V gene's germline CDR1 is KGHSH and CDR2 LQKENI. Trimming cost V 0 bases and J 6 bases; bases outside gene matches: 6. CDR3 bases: TGTGCCAGCTCACCACCTCCGGACAGGGCAGATGAAAAACTGTTTTTT. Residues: CASSPPPDRADEKLFF.

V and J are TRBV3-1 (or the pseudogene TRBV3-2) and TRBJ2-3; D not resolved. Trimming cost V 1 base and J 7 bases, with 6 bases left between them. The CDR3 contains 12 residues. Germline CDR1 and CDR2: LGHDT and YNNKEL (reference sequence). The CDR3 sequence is CASSQGANTQYF. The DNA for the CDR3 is TGTGCCAGCAGCCAAGGGGCCAATACGCAGTATTTT.

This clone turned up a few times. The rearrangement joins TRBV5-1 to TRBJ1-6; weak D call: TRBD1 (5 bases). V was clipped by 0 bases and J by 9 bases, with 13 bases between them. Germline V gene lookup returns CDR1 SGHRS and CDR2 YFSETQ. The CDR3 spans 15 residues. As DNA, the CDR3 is TGCGCCAGCAGCTTGGCGGAGGGGATTAGTTCACCCCTCCACTTT. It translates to CASSLAEGISSPLHF.

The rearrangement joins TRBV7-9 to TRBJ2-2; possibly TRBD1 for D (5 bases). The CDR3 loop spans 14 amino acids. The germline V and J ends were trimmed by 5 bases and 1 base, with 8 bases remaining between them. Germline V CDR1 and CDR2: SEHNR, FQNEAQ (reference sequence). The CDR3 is CASSITGNTGELFF. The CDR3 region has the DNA TGTGCCAGCAGCATAACAGGGAACACCGGGGAGCTGTTTTTT. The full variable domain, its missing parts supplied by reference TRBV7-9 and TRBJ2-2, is DTGVSQNPRHKITKRGQNVTFRCDPISEHNRLYWYRQTLGQGPEFLTYFQNEAQLEKSRLLSDRFSAERPKGSFSTLEIQRTEQGDSAMYLCASSITGNTGELFFGEGSRLTVL.

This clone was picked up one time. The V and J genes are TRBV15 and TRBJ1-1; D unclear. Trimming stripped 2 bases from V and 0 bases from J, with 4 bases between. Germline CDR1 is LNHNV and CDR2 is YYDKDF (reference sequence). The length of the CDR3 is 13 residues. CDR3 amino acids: CATSRPVNTEAFF. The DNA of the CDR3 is TGTGCCACCAGCAGACCCGTGAACACTGAAGCTTTCTTT.

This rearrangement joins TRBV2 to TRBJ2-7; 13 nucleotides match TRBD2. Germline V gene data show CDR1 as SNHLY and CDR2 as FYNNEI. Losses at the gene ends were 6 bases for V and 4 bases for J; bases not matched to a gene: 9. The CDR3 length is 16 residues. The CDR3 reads CASSGLAGASPYEQYF. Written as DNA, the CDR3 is TGTGCCAGCAGCGGACTAGCGGGGGCCTCACCATACGAGCAGTACTTC. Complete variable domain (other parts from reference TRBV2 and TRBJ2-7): EPEVTQTPSHQVTQMGQEVILRCVPISNHLYFYWYRQILGQKVEFLVSFYNNEISEKSEIFDDQFSVERPDGSNFTLKIRSTKLEDSAMYFCASSGLAGASPYEQYFGPGTRLTVT.

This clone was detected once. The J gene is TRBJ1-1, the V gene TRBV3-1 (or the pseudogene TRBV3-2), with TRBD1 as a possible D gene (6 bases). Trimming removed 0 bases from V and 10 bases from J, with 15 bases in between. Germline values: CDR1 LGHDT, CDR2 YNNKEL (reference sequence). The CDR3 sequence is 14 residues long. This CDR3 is CASSQEGTLWGAFF. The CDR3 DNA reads TGTGCCAGCAGCCAAGAAGGGACACTTTGGGGAGCTTTCTTT.

The CDR3 spells CASSLFGNTEAFF. In DNA, the CDR3 is TGCGCCAGCAGCTTGTTTGGGAACACTGAAGCTTTCTTT. The chain joins TRBV5-1 to TRBJ1-1; the D is unclear. Germline CDR1 reads SGHRS; CDR2 reads YFSETQ. The V gene lost 1 base and the J gene lost 1 base, with 5 bases spanning the gap. There are 13 residues in the CDR3.

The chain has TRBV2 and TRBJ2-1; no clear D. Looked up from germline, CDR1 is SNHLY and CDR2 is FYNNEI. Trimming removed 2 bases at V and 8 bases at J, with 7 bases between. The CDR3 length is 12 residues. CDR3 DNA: TGTGCCAGCAGTGAACTCCGGGATGAGCAGTTCTTC. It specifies CASSELRDEQFF.

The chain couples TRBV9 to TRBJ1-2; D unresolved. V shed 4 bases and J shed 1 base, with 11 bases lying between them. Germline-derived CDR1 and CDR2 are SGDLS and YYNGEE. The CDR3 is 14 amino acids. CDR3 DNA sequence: TGTGCCAGCAGCAGCGTAGTGGATAACTATGGCTACACCTTC. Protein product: CASSSVVDNYGYTF.

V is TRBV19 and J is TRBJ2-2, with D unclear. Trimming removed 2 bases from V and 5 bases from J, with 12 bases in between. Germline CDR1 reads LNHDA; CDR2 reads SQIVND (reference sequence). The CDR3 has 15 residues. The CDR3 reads CASSIIQGWTGELFF. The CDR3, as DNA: TGTGCCAGTAGTATAATTCAAGGATGGACCGGGGAGCTGTTTTTT.

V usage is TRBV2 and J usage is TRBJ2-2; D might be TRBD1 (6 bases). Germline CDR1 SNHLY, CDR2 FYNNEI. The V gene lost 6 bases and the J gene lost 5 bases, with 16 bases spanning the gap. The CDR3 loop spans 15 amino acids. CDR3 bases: TGTGCCAGCAGCGAACGGGACACTTTTACCGGGGAGCTGTTTTTT. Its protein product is CASSERDTFTGELFF.

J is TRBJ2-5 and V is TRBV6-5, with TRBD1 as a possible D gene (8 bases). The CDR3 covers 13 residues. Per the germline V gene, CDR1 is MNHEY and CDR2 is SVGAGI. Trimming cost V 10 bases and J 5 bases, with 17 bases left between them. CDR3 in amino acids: CATGGQGHETQYF. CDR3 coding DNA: TGTGCCACGGGAGGACAGGGCCATGAGACCCAGTACTTC.